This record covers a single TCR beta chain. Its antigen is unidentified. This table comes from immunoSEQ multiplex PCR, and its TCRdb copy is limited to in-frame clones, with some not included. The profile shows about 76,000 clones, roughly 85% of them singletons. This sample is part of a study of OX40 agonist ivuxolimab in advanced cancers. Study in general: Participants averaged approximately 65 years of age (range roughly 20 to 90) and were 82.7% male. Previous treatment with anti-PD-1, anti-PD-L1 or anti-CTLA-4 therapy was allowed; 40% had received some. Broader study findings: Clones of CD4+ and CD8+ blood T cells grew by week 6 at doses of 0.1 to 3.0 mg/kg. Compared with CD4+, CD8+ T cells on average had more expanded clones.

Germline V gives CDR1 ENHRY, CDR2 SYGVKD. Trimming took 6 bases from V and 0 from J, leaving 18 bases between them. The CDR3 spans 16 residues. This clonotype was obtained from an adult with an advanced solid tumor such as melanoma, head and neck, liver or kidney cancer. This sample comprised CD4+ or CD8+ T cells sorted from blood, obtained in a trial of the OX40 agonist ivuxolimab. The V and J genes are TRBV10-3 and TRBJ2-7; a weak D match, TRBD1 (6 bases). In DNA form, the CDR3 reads TGTGCCATCAGACAGGGAGACAGCGCCTTCTCCTACGAGCAGTACTTC. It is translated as CAIRQGDSAFSYEQYF.